This T cell receptor beta chain was profiled in a study of T cells in Graves' hyperthyroidism and ophthalmopathy. Study details: Peripheral blood collection took place at initial diagnosis, before any treatment. Broader study findings: Also found in blood were most expanded thyroid clonotypes above 0.001.

Turning to this clonotype: Its antigen is undetermined.

Lactation, pregnancy, other autoimmune disease or uncontrolled infection excluded patients. The PBMCs had their origin in 10 ml of fresh peripheral blood. Amplification of TCR beta CDR3 regions used RNA as the template. The HTBI primer set served for first-round RT-PCR of the TCR CDR3. TCRdb ran MiXCR on the multiplex PCR reads and lists one entry per CDR3 protein. The data contain hundreds of thousands of distinct CDR3 sequences, around a quarter of them seen just once; the ten biggest clones take up about 11%. The receptor was isolated from a woman aged 25 to 39 with Graves' ophthalmopathy. Sequencing used blood.

DNA of the CDR3: TGTGCCAGCAGCTTAGATGTGGGGGCTGGCTACACTGAAGCTTTCTTT. This translates into CASSLDVGAGYTEAFF. The chain joins TRBV11-1 to TRBJ1-1; possible D gene TRBD1, 6 bases. Trimming removed 1 base at V and 3 bases at J, with 15 bases between. This CDR3 region has 16 residues. Per the germline V gene, CDR1 is SGHAT and CDR2 is FQDESV (reference sequence). The full variable domain, rest sourced from reference TRBV11-1 and TRBJ1-1, is EAEVAQSPRYKITEKSQAVAFWCDPISGHATLYWYRQILGQGPELLVQFQDESVVDDSQLPKDRFSAERLKGVDSTLKIQPAELGDSAMYLCASSLDVGAGYTEAFFGQGTRLTVV.